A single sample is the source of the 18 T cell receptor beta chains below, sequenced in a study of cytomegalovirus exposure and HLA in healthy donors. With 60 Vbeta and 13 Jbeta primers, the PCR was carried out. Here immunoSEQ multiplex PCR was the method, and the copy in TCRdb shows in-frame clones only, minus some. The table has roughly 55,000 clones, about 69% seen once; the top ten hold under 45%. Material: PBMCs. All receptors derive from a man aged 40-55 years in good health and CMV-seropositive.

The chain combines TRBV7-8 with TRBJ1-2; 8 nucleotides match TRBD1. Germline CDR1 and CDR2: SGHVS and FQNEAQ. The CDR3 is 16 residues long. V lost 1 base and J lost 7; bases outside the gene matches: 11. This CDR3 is CASSLGDRQVEAGYTF. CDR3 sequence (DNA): TGTGCCAGCAGCTTAGGGGACAGGCAAGTAGAGGCTGGCTACACCTTC.

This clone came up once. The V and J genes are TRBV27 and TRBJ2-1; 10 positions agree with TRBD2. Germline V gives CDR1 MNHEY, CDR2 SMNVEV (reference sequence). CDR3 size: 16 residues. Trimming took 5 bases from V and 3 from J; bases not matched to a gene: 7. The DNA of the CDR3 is TGTGCCAGCAGTCAAATAACTAGCGGGGACTACAATGAGCAGTTCTTC. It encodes CASSQITSGDYNEQFF.

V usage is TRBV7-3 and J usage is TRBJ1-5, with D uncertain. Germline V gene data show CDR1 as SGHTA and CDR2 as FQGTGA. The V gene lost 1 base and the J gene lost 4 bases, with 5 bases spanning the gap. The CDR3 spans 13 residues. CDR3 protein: CASSLSRNQPQHF. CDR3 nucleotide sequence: TGTGCCAGCAGCTTAAGCAGAAATCAGCCCCAGCATTTT.

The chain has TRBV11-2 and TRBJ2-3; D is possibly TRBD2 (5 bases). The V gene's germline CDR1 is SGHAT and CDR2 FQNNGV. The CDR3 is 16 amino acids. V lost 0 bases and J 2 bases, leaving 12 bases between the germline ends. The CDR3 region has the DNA TGTGCCAGCAGCTTAGAGTCAGCGGACTTCACAGATACGCAGTATTTT. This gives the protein CASSLESADFTDTQYF.

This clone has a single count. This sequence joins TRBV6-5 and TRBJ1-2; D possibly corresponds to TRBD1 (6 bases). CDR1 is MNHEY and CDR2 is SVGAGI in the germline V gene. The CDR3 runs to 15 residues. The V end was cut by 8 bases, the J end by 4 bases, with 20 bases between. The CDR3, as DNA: TGTGCCAGCCAAACCCCTGACAGGTCCTTCTATGGCTACACCTTC. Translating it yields CASQTPDRSFYGYTF.

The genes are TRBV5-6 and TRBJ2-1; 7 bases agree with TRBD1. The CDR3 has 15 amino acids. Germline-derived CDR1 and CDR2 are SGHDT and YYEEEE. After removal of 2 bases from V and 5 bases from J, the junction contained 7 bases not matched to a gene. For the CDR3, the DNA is TGTGCCAGCAGCTTCCCGATAGGACAGGACAATGAGCAGTTCTTC. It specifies CASSFPIGQDNEQFF.

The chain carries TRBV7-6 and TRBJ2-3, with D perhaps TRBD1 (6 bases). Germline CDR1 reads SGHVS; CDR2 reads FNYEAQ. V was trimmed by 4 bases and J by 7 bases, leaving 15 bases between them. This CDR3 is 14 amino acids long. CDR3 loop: CASSSQTGSNTQYF. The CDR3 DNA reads TGTGCCAGCAGCTCCCAGACAGGTTCAAATACGCAGTATTTT.

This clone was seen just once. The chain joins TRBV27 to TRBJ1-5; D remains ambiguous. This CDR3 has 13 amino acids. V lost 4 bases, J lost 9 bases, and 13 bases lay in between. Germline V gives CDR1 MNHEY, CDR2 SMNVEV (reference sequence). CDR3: CASSSGGVWPQHF. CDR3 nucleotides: TGTGCCAGCAGTTCCGGCGGGGTGTGGCCCCAGCATTTT.

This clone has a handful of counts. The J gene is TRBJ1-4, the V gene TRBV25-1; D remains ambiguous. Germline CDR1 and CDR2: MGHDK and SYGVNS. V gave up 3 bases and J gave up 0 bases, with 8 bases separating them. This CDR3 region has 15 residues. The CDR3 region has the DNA TGTGCCAGCAGTGATGGAGGGTCAACTAATGAAAAACTGTTTTTT. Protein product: CASSDGGSTNEKLFF.

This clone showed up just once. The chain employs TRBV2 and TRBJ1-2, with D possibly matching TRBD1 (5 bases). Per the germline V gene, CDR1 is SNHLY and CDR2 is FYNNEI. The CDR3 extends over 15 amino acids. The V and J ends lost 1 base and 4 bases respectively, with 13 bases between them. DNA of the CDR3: TGTGCCAGCAGTGAAGTCTATCGGGGGACCTATGGCTACACCTTC. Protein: CASSEVYRGTYGYTF.

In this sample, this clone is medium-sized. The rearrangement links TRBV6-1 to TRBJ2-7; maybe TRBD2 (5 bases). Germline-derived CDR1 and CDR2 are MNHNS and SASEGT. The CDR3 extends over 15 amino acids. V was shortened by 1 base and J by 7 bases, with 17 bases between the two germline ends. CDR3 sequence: CASSEVSPGRREQYF. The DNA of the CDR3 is TGTGCCAGCAGTGAAGTTTCCCCAGGACGGAGGGAGCAGTACTTC.

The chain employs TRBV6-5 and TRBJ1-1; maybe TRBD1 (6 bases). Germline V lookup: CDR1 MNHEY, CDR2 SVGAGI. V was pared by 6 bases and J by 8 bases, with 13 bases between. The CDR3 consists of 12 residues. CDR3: CASSLGGAEAFF. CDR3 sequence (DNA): TGTGCCAGCAGCCTTGGGGGCGCCGAAGCTTTCTTT.

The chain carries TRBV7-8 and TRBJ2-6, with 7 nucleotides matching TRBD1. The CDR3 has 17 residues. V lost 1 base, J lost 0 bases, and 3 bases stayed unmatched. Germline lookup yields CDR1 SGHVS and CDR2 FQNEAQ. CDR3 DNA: TGTGCCAGCAGCTTAGTGGGACAGAGCTCTGGGGCCAACGTCCTGACTTTC. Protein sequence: CASSLVGQSSGANVLTF.

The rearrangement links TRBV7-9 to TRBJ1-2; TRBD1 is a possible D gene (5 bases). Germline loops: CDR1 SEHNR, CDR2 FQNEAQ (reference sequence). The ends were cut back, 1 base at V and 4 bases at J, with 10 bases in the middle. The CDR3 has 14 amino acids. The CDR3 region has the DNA TGTGCCAGCAGCTTAGGACAGCGTACCTATGGCTACACCTTC. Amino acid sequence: CASSLGQRTYGYTF.

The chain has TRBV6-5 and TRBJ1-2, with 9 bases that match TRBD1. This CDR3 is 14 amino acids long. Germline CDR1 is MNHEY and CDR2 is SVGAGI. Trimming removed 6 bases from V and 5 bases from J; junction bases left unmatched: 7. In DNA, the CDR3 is TGTGCCAGCAGCCTGGGAGGGACAGGGTATGGCTACACCTTC. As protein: CASSLGGTGYGYTF.

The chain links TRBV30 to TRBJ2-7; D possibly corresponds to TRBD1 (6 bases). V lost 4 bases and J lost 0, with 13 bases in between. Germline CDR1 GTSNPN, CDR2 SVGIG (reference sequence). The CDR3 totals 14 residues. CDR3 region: CAWNIGGSSYEQYF. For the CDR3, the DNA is TGTGCCTGGAATATAGGGGGTTCCTCCTACGAGCAGTACTTC.

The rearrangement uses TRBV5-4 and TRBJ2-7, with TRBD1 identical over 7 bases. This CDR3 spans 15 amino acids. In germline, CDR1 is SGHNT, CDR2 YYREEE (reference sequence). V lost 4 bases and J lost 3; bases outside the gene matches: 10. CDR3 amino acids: CASSPTGTDLYEQYF. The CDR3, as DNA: TGTGCCAGCAGCCCGACCGGGACAGACCTCTACGAGCAGTACTTC.

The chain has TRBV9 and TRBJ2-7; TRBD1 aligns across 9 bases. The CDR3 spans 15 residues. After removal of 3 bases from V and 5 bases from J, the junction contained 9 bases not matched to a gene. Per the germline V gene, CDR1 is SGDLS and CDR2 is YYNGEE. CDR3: CASSEGTGISNEQYF. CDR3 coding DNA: TGTGCCAGCAGCGAGGGGACAGGGATCAGCAACGAGCAGTACTTC.